A single sample is the source of the 21 T cell receptor beta chains below, sequenced in a study of early T cells in non-severe SARS-CoV-2 infection. TCRdb processed the 5' RACE reads anew with MiXCR; each CDR3 protein has one entry. The sample contains over 95,000 distinct CDR3 sequences, roughly 17% of which appear only once. Sequenced: whole blood. The receptors originated from an adult who was a healthcare worker with PCR-confirmed SARS-CoV-2 infection or an uninfected control (not recorded which).

CDR3 DNA: TGTGCCAGCAGGGAAAGGGCCTACAATGAGCAGTTCTTC. Amino acid sequence: CASRERAYNEQFF. V is TRBV6-2 or TRBV6-3 and J is TRBJ2-1; D call uncertain. V lost 6 bases and J 2 bases, leaving 8 bases between the germline ends. CDR1 and CDR2 (germline): MNHEY, SVGEGT. The CDR3 loop spans 13 amino acids.

At least ten counts were recorded for this clonotype. The chain has TRBV18 and TRBJ1-1, with TRBD1 identical over 7 bases. This CDR3 is built from 12 residues. Germline lookup yields CDR1 KGHSH and CDR2 LQKENI. V shed 6 bases, J shed 5 bases, and the junction held 3 bases outside the gene matches. CDR3 sequence: CASSQQGTEAFF. CDR3 in DNA: TGTGCCAGCTCGCAACAGGGGACTGAAGCTTTCTTT.

A few counts support this clonotype. This chain joins TRBV5-6 and TRBJ1-2, with 8 bases that match TRBD1. Germline CDR1 SGHDT, CDR2 YYEEEE. This CDR3 region has 14 residues. V shed 3 bases and J 2 bases; nucleotides not matched to a gene: 3. The CDR3 loop is CASSYAGGNYGYTF. The CDR3 region has the DNA TGTGCCAGCAGCTATGCAGGGGGCAACTATGGCTACACCTTC.

A few counts support this clonotype. The chain couples TRBV4-3 to TRBJ2-7; D ambiguous. The germline gives CDR1 LGHNA, CDR2 YSLEER. V was trimmed by 0 bases and J by 4 bases, leaving 4 bases between them. The CDR3 has 12 residues. The CDR3 sequence: CASSQDGYEQYF. The CDR3 DNA sequence: TGCGCCAGCAGCCAAGACGGATACGAGCAGTACTTC.

There are a few counts of this clonotype. The chain combines TRBV28 with TRBJ1-4; a weak D match, TRBD1 (5 bases). Germline lookup yields CDR1 MDHEN and CDR2 SYDVKM. Trimming stripped 6 bases from V and 0 bases from J, with 11 bases between. The CDR3 sequence is 15 residues long. CDR3 in DNA: TGTGCCAGCAGCTGGACATTCGCAACTAATGAAAAACTGTTTTTT. Translating it yields CASSWTFATNEKLFF.

The gene calls are TRBV28 and TRBJ2-7; 8 bases line up with TRBD1. Trimming took 6 bases from V and 8 from J; bases not matched to a gene: 9. There are 13 residues in the CDR3. Looked up from germline, CDR1 is MDHEN and CDR2 is SYDVKM. The CDR3 DNA sequence: TGTGCCAGCAGATTCGGACAGGGAAGGAAGCAGTACTTC. The encoded protein is CASRFGQGRKQYF.

The V gene is TRBV30, the J gene TRBJ2-5, with TRBD2 identical over 7 bases. There are 14 residues in the CDR3. From germline, CDR1 is GTSNPN and CDR2 SVGIG (reference sequence). V trimming: 0 bases; J trimming: 1 base; junction bases outside the gene matches: 2. CDR3 in amino acids: CAWSVGGTQETQYF. Here the CDR3 DNA reads TGTGCCTGGAGTGTCGGGGGGACCCAAGAGACCCAGTACTTC.

The sample holds a few counts of this clonotype. This chain connects TRBV7-8 to TRBJ2-5, with no clear D. The germline V gene encodes CDR1 SGHVS and CDR2 FQNEAQ. The CDR3 covers 14 residues. V was trimmed by 0 bases and J by 0 bases, leaving 5 bases between them. Here the CDR3 reads CASSLAGYQETQYF. The DNA for the CDR3 is TGTGCCAGCAGCTTAGCAGGATACCAAGAGACCCAGTACTTC.

In its sample, this clonotype was seen a few times. The chain recombines TRBV20-1 with TRBJ1-1; D may be TRBD1 (5 bases). The CDR3 has 16 residues. Trimming pared 3 bases from V and 1 base from J, leaving 18 bases between. CDR1 is DFQATT and CDR2 is SNEGSKA in the germline V gene (reference sequence). CDR3 sequence (DNA): TGCAGTGCTAGTCCCCTCCGCCGGACACCGAACACTGAAGCTTTCTTT. Translating it yields CSASPLRRTPNTEAFF.

This clonotype has more than one count but fewer than ten. The chain has TRBV6-1 and TRBJ1-5; no reliable D call. Deletions cut 2 bases from V and 2 bases from J, with 4 bases between. CDR1 and CDR2 (germline): MNHNS, SASEGT. This CDR3 is built from 13 residues. The CDR3 DNA sequence: TGTGCCAGCAGTGAACGGGGCAATCAGCCCCAGCATTTT. As protein: CASSERGNQPQHF.

This clonotype was seen a handful of times. The CDR3 spells CASSPRRRLRSLYEQYF. The CDR3 coding sequence is TGTGCCAGCAGCCCTCGCAGGAGACTTAGATCTCTCTACGAGCAGTACTTC. The chain combines TRBV11-2 with TRBJ2-7; D unclear. The CDR3 totals 17 residues. With 5 bases removed from V and 3 bases from J, the gap between germline ends came to 23 bases. Germline CDR1 reads SGHAT; CDR2 reads FQNNGV.

This chain connects TRBV27 to TRBJ1-1, with D hard to call. This CDR3 is built from 13 residues. Trimming shortened V by 5 bases and J by 4 bases, and 11 bases separated the two germline ends. Germline CDR1 is MNHEY and CDR2 is SMNVEV (reference sequence). CDR3 sequence reads: CASSPDTFTEAFF. The CDR3 coding sequence is TGTGCCAGCAGTCCCGACACATTCACTGAAGCTTTCTTT.

The V call is TRBV7-2, the J call TRBJ2-3; D gene uncertain. CDR1 and CDR2 (germline): SGHTA, FQGNSA. V was pared by 5 bases and J by 1 base, with 7 bases between. This CDR3 contains 13 residues. The CDR3 region has the DNA TGTGCCAGCAGCCCGTGGGGCACAGATACGCAGTATTTT. Its translation is CASSPWGTDTQYF.

In its sample, this clonotype was seen many times. The rearrangement links TRBV20-1 to TRBJ2-7; a possible D gene is TRBD1 (6 bases). Germline-derived CDR1 and CDR2 are DFQATT and SNEGSKA (reference sequence). The CDR3 loop spans 14 amino acids. V was clipped by 0 bases and J by 6 bases, with 15 bases between them. Here the CDR3 DNA reads TGCAGTGCTAGAGAAGTTACAGGGATTGGCGAGCAGTACTTC. It yields the protein CSAREVTGIGEQYF.

V is TRBV11-2 and J is TRBJ2-2, with a tentative D call TRBD1 (6 bases). The germline CDR1 and CDR2 sequences are SGHAT and FQNNGV. This CDR3 spans 17 amino acids. V shed 3 bases and J shed 0 bases, with 14 bases lying between them. The CDR3: CASSFPGTRTNTGELFF. The CDR3 coding sequence is TGTGCCAGCAGCTTCCCCGGGACACGGACGAACACCGGGGAGCTGTTTTTT.

This chain connects TRBV7-9 to TRBJ2-7, with a tentative D call TRBD2 (5 bases). This CDR3 spans 11 amino acids. V shed 5 bases and J shed 6 bases, with 8 bases lying between them. Germline loops: CDR1 SEHNR, CDR2 FQNEAQ (reference sequence). The CDR3 sequence: CASSTEGEQYF. The CDR3 region has the DNA TGTGCCAGCAGCACAGAGGGCGAGCAGTACTTC.

This chain uses TRBV5-1 with TRBJ1-6, with 8 bases identical to TRBD1. V dropped 2 bases and J dropped 0; count of bases not matched to a gene: 4. The germline CDR1 and CDR2 sequences are SGHRS and YFSETQ. CDR3 length: 17 amino acids. CDR3 nucleotide sequence: TGCGCCAGCAGCTTAGGACAGGGAATCTCCTATAATTCACCCCTCCACTTT. The encoded protein is CASSLGQGISYNSPLHF. Drawing the rest from reference TRBV5-1 and TRBJ1-6, the complete variable domain is KAGVTQTPRYLIKTRGQQVTLSCSPISGHRSVSWYQQTPGQGLQFLFEYFSETQRNKGNFPGRFSGRQFSNSRSEMNVSTLELGDSALYLCASSLGQGISYNSPLHFGNGTRLTVT.

In its sample, this clonotype was seen a few times. This chain's CDR3 is CSAIVAGAHTGELFF. The CDR3 nucleotides are TGCAGTGCTATAGTAGCGGGAGCGCACACCGGGGAGCTGTTTTTT. The chain couples TRBV20-1 to TRBJ2-2, with 9 bases aligning to TRBD2. The CDR3 has 15 amino acids. Germline V gene sequence: CDR1 DFQATT, CDR2 SNEGSKA (reference sequence). V dropped 4 bases and J dropped 3; count of bases not matched to a gene: 6.

The rearrangement joins TRBV12-3 or TRBV12-4 to TRBJ1-6; possibly TRBD1 for D (5 bases). CDR3 size: 14 residues. Trimming left V 6 bases short and J 11 bases short, with 17 bases between. The CDR3: CASRPSLPGTPLHF. In nucleotides, the CDR3 is TGTGCCAGCAGACCTTCATTACCAGGGACACCCCTCCACTTT.

In its sample, this clonotype was seen many times. This sequence joins TRBV7-2 and TRBJ2-3, with 10 bases identical to TRBD2. The length of the CDR3 is 17 residues. V lost 4 bases, J lost 4 bases, and 11 bases stayed unmatched. Germline values: CDR1 SGHTA, CDR2 FQGNSA. The CDR3, as DNA: TGTGCCAGCAGCTCGCAGAGCGGGGGGGCAGTAGCAGATACGCAGTATTTT. This translates into CASSSQSGGAVADTQYF.

The chain has TRBV4-3 and TRBJ2-1, with D perhaps TRBD2 (5 bases). Germline CDR1 LGHNA, CDR2 YSLEER. With 0 bases removed from V and 9 bases from J, the gap between germline ends came to 15 bases. The CDR3 has 15 residues. CDR3 nucleotides: TGCGCCAGCAGCCAAGATCGGGCTAGCCTCGGTGAGCAGTTCTTC. It encodes CASSQDRASLGEQFF.